These T cell receptor beta chains were read from a single sample in a study of beta chain features in type 1 diabetes. Measured with immunoSEQ multiplex PCR; TCRdb has only the in-frame clones, and not every one. The sample yields hundreds of thousands of clones, 15% to 20% seen once. The sequenced sample consisted of naive CD4+ T cells from blood. Receptor source: a woman aged 18-35 years in good health. CDR3s leave out the opening cysteine and the closing phenylalanine or tryptophan. Some rows mark clone size as missing; the rest say once, few, many or name a class of expanded clone.

cdr3_aa clone_size j_call v_call
ATSQGQGAWEQY . TRBJ2-7 TRBV15
ASSQRDTQY few TRBJ2-3 TRBV4-2
ASSLAFGRGGYEQY . . TRBV7-2
ASSHPSGQSEAF . TRBJ1-1 TRBV6-6
ASSLVALHNPEQF few TRBJ2-1 TRBV5-8
ASSLGTSGRGAGNEQF . TRBJ2-1 TRBV13
ASSLGSQGHIQY few TRBJ2-4 TRBV7-2
ATSRGNPDRGRNEQF . TRBJ2-1 TRBV15
ASSVIGGSGNTIY . TRBJ1-3 TRBV9
ASSQLSGAGGGNEQF . TRBJ2-1 TRBV4-2
ASSLGGLGNIQY few TRBJ2-4 TRBV7-9
ASSLRRLAGGPSYEQY . TRBJ2-7 TRBV27
ASSRQEGPYEQY . TRBJ2-7 TRBV18
ASSQDLSGRLGDTQY . TRBJ2-3 TRBV4-2
ASSPLLPSGIAKNIQY few TRBJ2-4 TRBV18
ASHHLGSSYEQY . TRBJ2-7 TRBV6-5
ASSYAGTNYGYT few TRBJ1-2 TRBV6-5
ASSSPGWGSTTDTQY few TRBJ2-3 TRBV28
ASSFSATLNTEAF few TRBJ1-1 TRBV7-8
SAGTGYT few TRBJ1-2 TRBV20-1
ASSEFRANQETQY . TRBJ2-5 TRBV25-1
ASTGRVGAYRI . TRBJ2-1 TRBV5-6
ASRSIGAGANVLT . TRBJ2-6 TRBV27
ASSTGYYNEQF . TRBJ2-1 TRBV2
ASSPGLKNYNEQF . TRBJ2-1 TRBV11-3